The source of this T cell receptor beta chain is a study of OX40 agonist ivuxolimab in advanced cancers. Using immunoSEQ multiplex PCR, the repertoire was profiled, and TCRdb retains in-frame clones only, with some absent. This sample has approximately 82,000 clones, with roughly 92% found just once. Trimming pared 5 bases from V and 3 bases from J, leaving 11 bases between. This CDR3 contains 13 residues. The germline V gene encodes CDR1 SGHNT and CDR2 YENEEA. This chain uses TRBV11-3 with TRBJ2-7; D may be TRBD1 (5 bases). This sequence originates from an adult with an advanced solid tumor such as melanoma, head and neck, liver or kidney cancer. The sequences come from CD4+ or CD8+ T cells sorted from blood, collected in a trial of the OX40 agonist ivuxolimab. CDR3: CASSPSGNYEQYF. In nucleotides, the CDR3 is TGTGCCAGCAGCCCTTCAGGGAACTACGAGCAGTACTTC. Full variable domain (missing parts from reference TRBV11-3 and TRBJ2-7): EAGVVQSPRYKIIEKKQPVAFWCNPISGHNTLYWYLQNLGQGPELLIRYENEEAVDDSQLPKDRFSAERLKGVDSTLKIQPAELGDSAVYLCASSPSGNYEQYFGPGTRLTVT.